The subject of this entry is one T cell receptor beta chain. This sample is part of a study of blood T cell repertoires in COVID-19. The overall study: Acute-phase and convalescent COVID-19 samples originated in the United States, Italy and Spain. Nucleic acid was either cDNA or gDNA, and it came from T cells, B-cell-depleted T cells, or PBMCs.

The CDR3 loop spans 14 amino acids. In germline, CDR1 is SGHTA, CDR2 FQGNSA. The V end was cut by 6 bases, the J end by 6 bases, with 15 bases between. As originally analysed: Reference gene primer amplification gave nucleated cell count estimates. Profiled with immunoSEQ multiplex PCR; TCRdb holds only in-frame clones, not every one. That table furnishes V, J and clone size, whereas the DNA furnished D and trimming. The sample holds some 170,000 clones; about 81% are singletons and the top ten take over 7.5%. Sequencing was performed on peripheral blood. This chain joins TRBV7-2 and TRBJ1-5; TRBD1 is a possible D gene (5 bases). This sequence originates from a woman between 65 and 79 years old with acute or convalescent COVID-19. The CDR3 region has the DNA TGTGCCAGCAGGGGTGGGGGGTATAGTCAGCCCCAGCATTTT. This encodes CASRGGGYSQPQHF.